The T cell receptor (beta chain) under discussion was sequenced for a study of human T cells and chemical hapten exposure. Whole-study findings and limits: DPC sensitization did not alter TCRs above 1 in 1000 frequency.

This clonotype was recorded at least ten times. Its antigen is unknown. The time point here: healthy volunteer bleed at 6 weeks. Researchers extracted total RNA from unfractionated whole blood. Per germline, CDR1 SNHLY and CDR2 FYNNEI. There are 13 residues in the CDR3. The V end was cut by 8 bases, the J end by 1 base, with 11 bases between. Unique molecular identifiers were attached to individual cDNA molecules during library preparation. From the RACE reads, TCRdb called clonotypes with MiXCR, one entry per CDR3 protein. Of around 45,000 distinct CDR3 sequences listed, 3.7% are singletons. Material: whole blood. This chain joins TRBV2 and TRBJ1-1; D gene uncertain. This clonotype was sampled from a human donor in good health. Some clones in this sample may be carry-over from other donors' samples. The DNA of the CDR3 is TGTGCCAGCTCTAAGGAGGCGAACACTGAAGCTTTCTTT. Amino acids: CASSKEANTEAFF. Full variable domain (rest looked up from reference TRBV2 and TRBJ1-1): EPEVTQTPSHQVTQMGQEVILRCVPISNHLYFYWYRQILGQKVEFLVSFYNNEISEKSEIFDDQFSVERPDGSNFTLKIRSTKLEDSAMYFCASSKEANTEAFFGQGTRLTVV.